This T cell receptor (beta chain) is from a study of T-cell memory formation after mild COVID-19. As for the study in general: In these data, TCR clusters were largely donor specific. Study-level findings and limits: Of the contracting clones, CD4+ ones lay mainly in CM and EM, and CD8+ ones in EMRA. A second wave expanding day 15 to 37 was CD4+-biased; contracting clones were balanced.

This clonotype was detected only a few times. What it binds is not known. The junction had 7 bases not matched to a gene; V was cut back by 1 base and J by 6 bases. Germline V gene sequence: CDR1 LGHNA, CDR2 YNFKEQ. CDR3 length equals 16 residues. Researchers used 5'RACE with constant-segment primers to make TCR alpha and TCR beta cDNA libraries that carry sample barcodes and UMIs. TCRdb ran MiXCR on the 5' RACE reads and lists one entry per CDR3 protein. The sample yields a few hundred thousand distinct CDR3 sequences, more than 20% seen once. The source is an adult woman who had mild COVID-19 (a few samples of this study predate the infection). Cell type and time point are not known. This chain uses TRBV4-2 with TRBJ2-3, with 10 bases lining up with TRBD2. The sequencing sample was made of PBMCs or a T cell subset sorted from them (not recorded which). DNA of the CDR3: TGTGCCAGCAGCCAAGCGGGAGTAGCGGGGGGTGATACGCAGTATTTT. Amino acids: CASSQAGVAGGDTQYF.